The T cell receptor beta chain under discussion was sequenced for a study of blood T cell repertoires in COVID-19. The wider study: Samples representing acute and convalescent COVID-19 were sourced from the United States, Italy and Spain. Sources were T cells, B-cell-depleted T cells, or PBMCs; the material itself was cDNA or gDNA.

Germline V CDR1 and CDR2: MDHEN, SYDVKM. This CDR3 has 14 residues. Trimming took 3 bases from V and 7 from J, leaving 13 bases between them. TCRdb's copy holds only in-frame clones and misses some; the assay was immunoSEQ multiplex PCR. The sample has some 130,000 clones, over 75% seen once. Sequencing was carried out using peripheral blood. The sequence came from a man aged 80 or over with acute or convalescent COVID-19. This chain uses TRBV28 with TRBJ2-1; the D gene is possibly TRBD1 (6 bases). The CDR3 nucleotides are TGTGCCAGCAGTTTTGAACAGGGTAAGAATGAGCAGTTCTTC. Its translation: CASSFEQGKNEQFF.